The source of this T cell receptor (beta chain) is a study of T cells in Graves' hyperthyroidism and ophthalmopathy. CDR1 is MGHRA, CDR2 YSYEKL, per germline. This CDR3 has 16 amino acids. V was trimmed by 1 base and J by 3 bases, leaving 15 bases between them. TCR beta CDR3 regions were amplified from RNA. HTBI primers were employed in a first-round RT-PCR of the TCR CDR3. TCRdb used MiXCR to reprocess the multiplex PCR reads, holding one entry per CDR3 protein. The sample shows about 160,000 distinct CDR3 sequences, roughly 9.4% of them seen only once. Many counts were recorded for this clonotype. The gene calls are TRBV4-1 and TRBJ1-1; D unresolved. The source of this sequence is a woman under 30 with Graves' hyperthyroidism that later progressed to Graves' ophthalmopathy. Sequencing was performed on blood. CDR3 DNA: TGCGCCAGCAGCCAAGGGCAGGTGTCCCGGGACACTGAAGCTTTCTTT. Translating it yields CASSQGQVSRDTEAFF.